The 2 T cell receptor beta chains given below trace back to one sample, sequenced in a study of T cell responses to AZD1222 COVID-19 vaccine. The method was immunoSEQ multiplex PCR; TCRdb's version includes in-frame clones alone and lacks a portion of them. The sample has more than 60,000 clones, around 86% seen once. The specimen comprised peripheral blood, sampled 28 days after the second AZD1222 dose. These receptors all stem from an adult who received the AZD1222 COVID-19 vaccine.

The chain is built from TRBV4-1 and TRBJ2-1, with TRBD1 matching 9 bases. This CDR3 is built from 15 residues. The V segment lost 8 bases and the J segment 6 bases; nucleotides outside the gene matches: 11. Germline CDR1 and CDR2: MGHRA and YSYEKL. CDR3 in amino acids: CASRSPGQGGNEQFF. The CDR3 DNA reads as TGCGCCAGCCGGTCACCGGGACAGGGAGGCAATGAGCAGTTCTTC.

CDR3 amino acids: CACSSGANVLTF. The CDR3 region has the DNA TGTGCCTGCAGCTCTGGGGCCAACGTCCTGACTTTC. The rearrangement joins TRBV30 to TRBJ2-6; D gene unclear. V gave up 6 bases and J gave up 0 bases, with 3 bases separating them. CDR1 is GTSNPN and CDR2 is SVGIG in the germline V gene (reference sequence). This CDR3 contains 12 residues.